Below, one TCR beta chain is given with its context. Its matching antigen is unknown. This specimen belongs to a study of T cells after yellow fever vaccination. Study in general: SMART-Seq v4 Ultra Low Input served to prepare low-cell-number fractions.

Germline V gene sequence: CDR1 MNHEY, CDR2 SVGEGT. The CDR3 is made up of 18 amino acids. Trimming shortened V by 7 bases and J by 0 bases, and 21 bases separated the two germline ends. TCR cDNA, made by 5'RACE template switching, carried an added universal primer site and UMIs. TCRdb passed the 5' RACE reads through MiXCR, listing each CDR3 protein once. The sample carries 150,000 to 200,000 distinct CDR3 sequences, roughly 9% recorded once. Overall study results and limits: Shared CD4/CD8 clonotypes were a small share, likely from convergent recombination.

The clonotype comes from a man aged 18 to 35 who received the YFV17D yellow fever vaccine. The material sequenced was CD8+ T cells sorted from PBMCs, taken 45 days after the yellow fever booster vaccination. The chain combines TRBV6-2 or TRBV6-3 with TRBJ2-2; possibly TRBD2 for D (5 bases). The CDR3 is CASKIMVWGEANTGELFF. CDR3 sequence (DNA): TGTGCCAGCAAAATAATGGTGTGGGGAGAGGCGAACACCGGGGAGCTGTTTTTT.